The present entry profiles one T cell receptor beta chain with its context. What it binds is not known. The length of the CDR3 is 14 residues. The V end was cut by 4 bases, the J end by 4 bases, with 14 bases between. CDR1 and CDR2 from the germline V gene are SGHRS and YFSETQ. Alongside a J-beta primer mix, a sample-barcoded 5' primer served in a second PCR lasting roughly 7 to 12 cycles. TCRdb re-called the 5' RACE reads with MiXCR, one entry per CDR3 protein. Among 650,000 to 800,000 distinct CDR3 sequences listed, approximately 48% were seen once. This record belongs to a study of blood T cells in healthy people across ages. Healthy Caucasian individuals from Russia aged roughly 6 to 90 were enrolled as donors. Each sample gave at least 6.5 million isolated PBMCs. Study findings and constraints: Diversity was higher, and naive CD4+ cells more numerous, in long-lived donors than in aged donors.

The source of this sequence is a man aged 60 to 75 in good health. The sequenced sample consisted of blood. The J gene is TRBJ1-1, the V gene TRBV5-1, with TRBD1 as a possible D gene (5 bases). The CDR3 sequence: CASSPGSGGTEAFF. The CDR3 nucleotides are TGCGCCAGCAGCCCAGGAAGTGGGGGCACTGAAGCTTTCTTT.